This record covers a single TCR beta chain. Its cognate antigen is unknown. Sample-barcoded 5' priming and a J-beta primer mix drove a second PCR of 7 to 11 cycles. A template-switch adaptor with 12 random nucleotides tagged each cDNA molecule. TCRdb used MiXCR to reprocess the 5' RACE reads, holding one entry per CDR3 protein. The data show around 1,000,000 distinct CDR3 sequences, approximately 25% seen once. The data derive from a study of blood T cells in healthy people across ages. Study findings and constraints: Researchers report that TCR beta diversity correlated strongly with naive T cell percentage.

Another study also made use of these data, one on T cells of mothers and their children.

The source is a girl aged 2 to 9 in good health. Material for sequencing was blood.

This CDR3 is CASSSSGLEGEQFF. The CDR3 DNA sequence: TGTGCCAGCAGCTCCTCGGGACTAGAAGGGGAGCAGTTCTTC. The chain has TRBV7-3 and TRBJ2-5, with TRBD2 matching 8 bases. The J call is doubtful: the DNA matches TRBJ2-1 better. CDR1 and CDR2 from the germline V gene are SGHTA and FQGTGA. The CDR3 contains 14 residues.